This TCR beta chain was identified in a study of blood T cell repertoires in COVID-19. Study-level background: COVID-19 samples from acute and convalescent phases originated in the United States, Italy and Spain. Sample material is recorded as cDNA or gDNA derived from T cells, B-cell-depleted T cells, or PBMCs.

Germline trimming cut 6 bases from V and 7 bases from J; bases unmatched to any gene: 8. Germline CDR1 is LNHDA and CDR2 is SQIVND (reference sequence). This CDR3 has 14 residues. Generated by immunoSEQ multiplex PCR, the TCRdb table keeps only in-frame clones and is missing some. The sample holds over 200,000 clones, around 80% seen once. In Seattle, patients joined the study during active infection and were tracked longitudinally. The V and J genes are TRBV19 and TRBJ1-2; TRBD1 agrees at 10 bases. The TCR was taken from a woman younger than 45 with COVID-19, enrolled during active disease. The source material was peripheral blood. In DNA form, the CDR3 reads TGTGCCAGTAGCAATTCCGGGACAGGGGTTGGCTACACCTTC. Its protein product is CASSNSGTGVGYTF.